The source of this T cell receptor (beta chain) is a study of immune evolution from preneoplasia to lung adenocarcinoma. Study information: HLA loss of heterozygosity: approximately 7.5% AIS, under 19% MIA, about 35% ADC, none AAH. Study conclusions and caveats: Later-stage lesions appeared to have more T cells, more diversity, less clonality.

Germline CDR1 and CDR2: SGHDN and FVKESK. Trimming removed 4 bases from V and 5 bases from J, with 20 bases in between. This CDR3 is 17 amino acids long. Sequenced by immunoSEQ multiplex PCR; TCRdb stores in-frame clones only, minus some. The table has roughly 9,000 clones, 65% to 90% seen once. As concerns this clone: Its specificity is not known.

The chain combines TRBV14 with TRBJ2-2; D is perhaps TRBD1 (6 bases). Sequenced material: FFPE minimally invasive lung adenocarcinoma tissue. This sequence originates from a donor aged 70 or over with lung adenocarcinoma. The CDR3 reads CASSPNAGTWGTGELFF. The CDR3 DNA sequence: TGTGCCAGCAGCCCCAACGCCGGGACATGGGGAACCGGGGAGCTGTTTTTT.